The clone carrying this T cell receptor (beta chain) has only one observation. Trimming pared 7 bases from V and 2 bases from J, leaving 12 bases between. This CDR3 comprises 14 residues. Germline V gene sequence: CDR1 MNHEY, CDR2 SVGAGI. This entry comes from a study of PD-L1 blockade in urothelial cancer. Using immunoSEQ multiplex PCR, the repertoire was profiled, and TCRdb retains in-frame clones only, with some absent. The sample yields approximately 86,000 clones, around four fifths seen once. Time point in this sample: pretreatment peripheral blood. This sequence originates from a man between 40 and 49 years old with urothelial cancer. The sequenced sample was PBMCs, obtained around atezolizumab (anti-PD-L1) treatment. This sequence joins TRBV6-5 and TRBJ1-3, with D maybe TRBD1 (5 bases). CDR3 DNA sequence: TGTGCCAGCATGAGTGGAGGGGCTGGAAACACCATATATTTT. Translation gives CASMSGGAGNTIYF.